These 2 T cell receptor beta chains were all obtained from the same sample, sequenced in a study of T-cell reconstitution after alpha-beta-depleted transplantation in children. This sample's TCRbeta library carried unique molecular identifier barcodes. TCRdb reanalysed the PCR reads using MiXCR and keeps one entry per CDR3 protein. This table holds about 610,000 distinct CDR3 sequences, roughly a tenth found once. The sample was PBMCs from the stem cell graft donor, taken from the stem cell graft. These receptors were obtained from a human donor who donated a stem cell graft to a child with acute myeloid leukemia.

V is TRBV12-3 or TRBV12-4 and J is TRBJ2-4, with D tentatively TRBD1 (6 bases). The CDR3 has 16 amino acids. The V gene lost 3 bases and the J gene lost 8 bases, with 20 bases spanning the gap. The CDR3 nucleotides read TGTGCCAGCAGTTTTGAACCAAGACAGGAAAGGGACATTCAGTACTTC. Translated, it gives CASSFEPRQERDIQYF.

Ten or more counts support this clonotype. The chain has TRBV7-2 and TRBJ2-5; D is uncertain. The CDR3 extends over 13 amino acids. Germline loops: CDR1 SGHTA, CDR2 FQGNSA. V lost 1 base and J 3 bases, leaving 6 bases between the germline ends. CDR3 coding DNA: TGTGCCAGCAGCTTAGAAGCAGAAGAGACCCAGTACTTC. As protein: CASSLEAEETQYF.